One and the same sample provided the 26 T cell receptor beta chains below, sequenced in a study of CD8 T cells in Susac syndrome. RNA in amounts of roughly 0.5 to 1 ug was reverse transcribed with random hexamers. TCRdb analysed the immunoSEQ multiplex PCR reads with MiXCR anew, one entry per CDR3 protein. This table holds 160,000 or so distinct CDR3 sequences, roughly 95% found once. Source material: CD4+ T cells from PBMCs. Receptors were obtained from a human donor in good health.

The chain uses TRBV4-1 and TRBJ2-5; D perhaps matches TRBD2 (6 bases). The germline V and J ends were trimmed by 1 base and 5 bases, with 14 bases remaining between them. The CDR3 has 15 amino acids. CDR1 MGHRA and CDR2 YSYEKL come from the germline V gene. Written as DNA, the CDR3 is TGCGCCAGCAGCCAAGGGAGGGCAGGGAGCGAGACCCAGTACTTC. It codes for CASSQGRAGSETQYF.

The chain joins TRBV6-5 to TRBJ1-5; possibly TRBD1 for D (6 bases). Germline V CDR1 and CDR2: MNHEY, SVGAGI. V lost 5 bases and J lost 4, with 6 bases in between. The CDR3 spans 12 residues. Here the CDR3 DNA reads TGTGCCAGCAGTAGGGGGAATCAGCCCCAGCATTTT. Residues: CASSRGNQPQHF.

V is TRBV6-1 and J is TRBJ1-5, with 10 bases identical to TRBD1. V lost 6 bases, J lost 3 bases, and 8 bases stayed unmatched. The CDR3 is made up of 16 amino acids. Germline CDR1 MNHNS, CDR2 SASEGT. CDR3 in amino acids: CASRTLGQGDNQPQHF. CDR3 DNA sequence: TGTGCCAGCAGGACCCTCGGACAGGGGGACAATCAGCCCCAGCATTTT.

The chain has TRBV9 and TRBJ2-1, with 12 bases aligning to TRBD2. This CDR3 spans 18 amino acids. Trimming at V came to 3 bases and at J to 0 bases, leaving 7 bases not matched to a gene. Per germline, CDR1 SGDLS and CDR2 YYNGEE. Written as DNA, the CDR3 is TGTGCCAGCAGCGCTTTACTAGCGGGGGGACTCTCCTACAATGAGCAGTTCTTC. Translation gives CASSALLAGGLSYNEQFF.

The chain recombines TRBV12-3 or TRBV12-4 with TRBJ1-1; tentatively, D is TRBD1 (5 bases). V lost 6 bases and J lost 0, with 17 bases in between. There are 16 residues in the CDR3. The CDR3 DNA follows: TGTGCCAGCAGCCCTATCAGGGTCGGAATGAACACTGAAGCTTTCTTT. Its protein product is CASSPIRVGMNTEAFF.

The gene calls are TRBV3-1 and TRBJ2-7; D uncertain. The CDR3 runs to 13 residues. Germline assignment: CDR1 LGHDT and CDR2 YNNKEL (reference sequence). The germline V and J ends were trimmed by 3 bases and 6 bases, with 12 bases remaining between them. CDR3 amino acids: CASSHSPDGEQYF. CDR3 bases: TGTGCCAGCAGCCATTCGCCGGATGGCGAGCAGTACTTC.

The CDR3 spells CASSLRTSGGRETQYF. The CDR3 region has the DNA TGTGCCAGCAGCTTAAGGACTAGCGGGGGGCGGGAGACCCAGTACTTC. This chain connects TRBV5-5 to TRBJ2-5; 14 bases are a match to TRBD2. CDR3 length: 16 residues. Trimming cost V 2 bases and J 5 bases; bases outside gene matches: 5. Germline V gives CDR1 SGHKS, CDR2 YYEKEE (reference sequence).

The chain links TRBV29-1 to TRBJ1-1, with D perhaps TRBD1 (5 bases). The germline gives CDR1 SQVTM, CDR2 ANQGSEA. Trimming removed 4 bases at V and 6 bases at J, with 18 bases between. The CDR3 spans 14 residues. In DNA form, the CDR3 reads TGCAGCGTTGTCGCAGGGAAAAACGACGCTGAAGCTTTCTTT. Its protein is CSVVAGKNDAEAFF.

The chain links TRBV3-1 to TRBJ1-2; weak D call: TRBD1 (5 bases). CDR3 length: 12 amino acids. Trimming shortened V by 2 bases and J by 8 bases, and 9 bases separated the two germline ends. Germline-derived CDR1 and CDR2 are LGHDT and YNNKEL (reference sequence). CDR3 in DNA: TGTGCCAGCAGCCAACCTGAGGGGGGCTACACCTTC. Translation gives CASSQPEGGYTF. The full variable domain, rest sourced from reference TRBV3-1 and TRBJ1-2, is DTAVSQTPKYLVTQMGNDKSIKCEQNLGHDTMYWYKQDSKKFLKIMFSYNNKELIINETVPNRFSPKSPDKAHLNLHINSLELGDSAVYFCASSQPEGGYTFGSGTRLTVV.

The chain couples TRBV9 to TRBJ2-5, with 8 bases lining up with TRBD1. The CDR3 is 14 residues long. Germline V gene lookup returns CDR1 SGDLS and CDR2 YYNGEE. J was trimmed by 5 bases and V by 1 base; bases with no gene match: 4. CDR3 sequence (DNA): TGTGCCAGCAGCGTACAGGGGGCGGGGGAGACCCAGTACTTC. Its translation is CASSVQGAGETQYF.

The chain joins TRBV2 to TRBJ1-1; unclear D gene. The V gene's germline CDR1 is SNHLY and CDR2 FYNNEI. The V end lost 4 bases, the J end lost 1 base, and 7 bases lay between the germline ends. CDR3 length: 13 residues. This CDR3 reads CASSVMENTEAFF. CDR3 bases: TGTGCCAGCAGTGTGATGGAGAACACTGAAGCTTTCTTT. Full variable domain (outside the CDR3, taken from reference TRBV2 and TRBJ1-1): EPEVTQTPSHQVTQMGQEVILRCVPISNHLYFYWYRQILGQKVEFLVSFYNNEISEKSEIFDDQFSVERPDGSNFTLKIRSTKLEDSAMYFCASSVMENTEAFFGQGTRLTVV.

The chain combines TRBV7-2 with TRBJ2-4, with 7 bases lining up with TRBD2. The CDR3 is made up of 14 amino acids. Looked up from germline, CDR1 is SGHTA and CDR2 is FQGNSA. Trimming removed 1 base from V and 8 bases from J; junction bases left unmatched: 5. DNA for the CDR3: TGTGCCAGCAGCTTAGGGTCGGGAGGTGACATTCAGTACTTC. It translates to CASSLGSGGDIQYF.

CDR3 loop: CASSPGGRMSYEQYF. CDR3 DNA: TGTGCCAGCAGCCCGGGGGGACGGATGTCCTACGAGCAGTACTTC. The rearrangement links TRBV27 to TRBJ2-7; 7 bases line up with TRBD2. This CDR3 contains 15 residues. Germline values: CDR1 MNHEY, CDR2 SMNVEV (reference sequence). With V trimmed by 6 bases and J by 1 base, 9 bases remained unmatched.

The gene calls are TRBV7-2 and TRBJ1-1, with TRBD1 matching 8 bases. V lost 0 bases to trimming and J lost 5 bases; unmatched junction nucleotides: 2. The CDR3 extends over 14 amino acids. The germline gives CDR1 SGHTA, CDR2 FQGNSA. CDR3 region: CASSLAGQATEAFF. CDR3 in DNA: TGTGCCAGCAGCTTAGCGGGACAGGCAACTGAAGCTTTCTTT. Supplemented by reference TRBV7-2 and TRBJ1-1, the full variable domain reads GAGVSQSPSNKVTEKGKDVELRCDPISGHTALYWYRQSLGQGLEFLIYFQGNSAPDKSGLPSDRFSAERTGGSVSTLTIQRTQQEDSAVYLCASSLAGQATEAFFGQGTRLTVV.

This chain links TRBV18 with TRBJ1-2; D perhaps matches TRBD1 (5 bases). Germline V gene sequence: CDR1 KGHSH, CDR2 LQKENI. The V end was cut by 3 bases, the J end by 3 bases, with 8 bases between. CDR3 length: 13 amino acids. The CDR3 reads CASSPSRDYGYTF. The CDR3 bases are TGTGCCAGCTCACCTTCCAGGGACTATGGCTACACCTTC.

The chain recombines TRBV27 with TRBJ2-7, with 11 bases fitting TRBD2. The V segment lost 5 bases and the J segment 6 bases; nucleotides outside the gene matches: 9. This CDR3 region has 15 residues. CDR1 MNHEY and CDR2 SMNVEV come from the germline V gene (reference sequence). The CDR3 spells CASSPSLAGGGEQYF. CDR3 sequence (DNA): TGTGCCAGCAGTCCCTCTCTAGCGGGGGGCGGCGAGCAGTACTTC.

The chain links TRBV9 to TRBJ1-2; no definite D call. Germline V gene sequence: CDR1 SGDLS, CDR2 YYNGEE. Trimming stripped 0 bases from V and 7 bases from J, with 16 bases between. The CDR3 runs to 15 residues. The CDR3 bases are TGTGCCAGCAGCGTAGGCGGGTCCGAAGTGCGTGGCTACACCTTC. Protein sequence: CASSVGGSEVRGYTF.

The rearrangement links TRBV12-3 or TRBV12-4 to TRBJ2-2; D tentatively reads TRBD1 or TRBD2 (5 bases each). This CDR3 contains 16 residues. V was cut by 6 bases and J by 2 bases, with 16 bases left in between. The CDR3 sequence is CASRDPGRENTGELFF. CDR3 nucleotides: TGTGCCAGCAGGGACCCGGGACGGGAAAACACCGGGGAGCTGTTTTTT.

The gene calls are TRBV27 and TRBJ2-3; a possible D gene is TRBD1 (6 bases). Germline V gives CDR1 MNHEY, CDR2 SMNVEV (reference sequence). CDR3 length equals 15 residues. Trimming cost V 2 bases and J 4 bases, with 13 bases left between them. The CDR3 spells CASSLDTGKADTQYF. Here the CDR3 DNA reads TGTGCCAGCAGTTTAGATACAGGGAAGGCAGATACGCAGTATTTT.

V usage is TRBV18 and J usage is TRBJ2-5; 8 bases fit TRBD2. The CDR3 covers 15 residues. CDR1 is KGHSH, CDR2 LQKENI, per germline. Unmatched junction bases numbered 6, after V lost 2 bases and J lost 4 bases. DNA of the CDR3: TGTGCCAGCTCACCAAACAGCGGGGGAGTAGAGACCCAGTACTTC. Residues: CASSPNSGGVETQYF.

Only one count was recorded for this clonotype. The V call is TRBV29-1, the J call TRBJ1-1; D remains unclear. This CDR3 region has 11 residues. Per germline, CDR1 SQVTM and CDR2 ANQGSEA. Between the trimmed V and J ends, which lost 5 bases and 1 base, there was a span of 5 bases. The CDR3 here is CSVTENTEAFF. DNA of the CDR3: TGCAGCGTTACGGAGAACACTGAAGCTTTCTTT.

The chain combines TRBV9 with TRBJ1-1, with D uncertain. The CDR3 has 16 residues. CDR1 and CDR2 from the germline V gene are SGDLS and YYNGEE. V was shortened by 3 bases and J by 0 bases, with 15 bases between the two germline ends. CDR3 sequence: CASSDTGLFMNTEAFF. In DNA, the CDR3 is TGTGCCAGCAGCGATACCGGCCTGTTCATGAACACTGAAGCTTTCTTT. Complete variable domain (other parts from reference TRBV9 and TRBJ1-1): DSGVTQTPKHLITATGQRVTLRCSPRSGDLSVYWYQQSLDQGLQFLIQYYNGEERAKGNILERFSAQQFPDLHSELNLSSLELGDSALYFCASSDTGLFMNTEAFFGQGTRLTVV.

CDR3 DNA: TGTGCCAGCAGCGTAGGAGGAGACACCAGATACGAGCAGTACTTC. Amino acids: CASSVGGDTRYEQYF. The chain has TRBV9 and TRBJ2-7; D unresolved. CDR3 length: 15 residues. Trimming stripped 0 bases from V and 4 bases from J, with 14 bases between. The V gene's germline CDR1 is SGDLS and CDR2 YYNGEE.

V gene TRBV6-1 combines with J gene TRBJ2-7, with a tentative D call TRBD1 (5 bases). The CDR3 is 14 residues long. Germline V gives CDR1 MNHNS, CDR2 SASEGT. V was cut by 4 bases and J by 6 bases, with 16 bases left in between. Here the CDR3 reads CASSGITGFGEQYF. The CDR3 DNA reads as TGTGCCAGCAGTGGGATTACAGGATTCGGCGAGCAGTACTTC.

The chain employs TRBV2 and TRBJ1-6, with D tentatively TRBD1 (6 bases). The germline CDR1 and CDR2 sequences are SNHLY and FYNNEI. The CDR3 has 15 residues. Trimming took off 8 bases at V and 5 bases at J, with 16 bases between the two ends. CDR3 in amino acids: CASSEQGSDNSPLHF. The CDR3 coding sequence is TGTGCCAGCTCCGAACAGGGTTCGGATAATTCACCCCTCCACTTT.

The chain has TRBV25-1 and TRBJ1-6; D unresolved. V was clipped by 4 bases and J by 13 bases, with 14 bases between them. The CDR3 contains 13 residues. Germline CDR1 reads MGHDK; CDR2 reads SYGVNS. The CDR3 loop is CASSAIGFGPLHF. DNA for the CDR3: TGTGCCAGCAGTGCGATAGGGTTCGGGCCCCTCCACTTT.